This T cell receptor beta chain was recorded in a study of blood T cells in healthy people across ages (dated by TCRdb to the mid-2010s). Background on the whole study: Template switching captured roughly one uniquely barcoded TCR beta cDNA molecule per two T cells in model experiments. To track age-related changes in TCR beta repertoire diversity, the study relied on deep sequencing normalized with unique cDNA molecular identifiers. Donors were grouped into four age groups: young (average roughly 17 years), middle-aged (39), aged (62) and long-lived (around 82). To avoid experimental bias, donors of different ages were spread randomly across the sequencing lanes. The study analyzed two additional independent replicas of 1 million unique cDNA reads from the same blood draw for two donors, one aged 18 to 30 and one aged 80 or older. Overall study outcomes, separate from this receptor: Compared with the aged group, the long-lived group had more naive CD4+ T cells, fewer expanded clones and increased TCR diversity, suggesting age selection. Conclusive comparison of naive and antigen-experienced compartments was prevented by the profiling of bulk unsorted PBMCs. Because the CMV infection status of the donors was unknown, age-related changes in expanded clonotypes may potentially have been confounded. As age increased, observed TCR beta diversity per million T cells dropped in a roughly linear way, and a significant reduction was already evident by age about 36. Estimates of total diversity based on one million sequenced T cells were considered lower bounds and underestimates. A strong correlation was found between observed TCR beta diversity and the percentage of naive T cells measured by flow cytometry.

There are a few counts of this clonotype. The antigen it binds to is not known. Base quality data are lacking; no much larger clone is found one base away. Systemically healthy Caucasian individuals from Russia, around 39 in total and aged about 6 to 95 years, were included as donors. Around 10 milliliters of peripheral blood were drawn from each donor into EDTA-treated Vacutainer tubes. PBMCs were isolated by Ficoll-Paque density-gradient centrifugation, with at least 6 million obtained per sample. Total RNA, at least 5 micrograms per sample, was extracted from PBMCs with Trizol reagent. For every donor, an aliquot of PBMCs went through flow cytometry to measure the percentages of naive CD45RAhigh/CD27high T cells. Libraries came from 5' RACE. The listed sequencing device is Illumina HiSeq 2500. A second PCR of roughly 7 to 11 cycles was run with a J-beta primer mix and a sample-barcoded 5' primer. A template-switch 5' adaptor carrying 12 random nucleotides introduced a unique molecular identifier onto each TCR beta cDNA molecule. Each sample yielded at least 2.5 million CDR3-containing paired-end reads. All of the RNA was converted into first-strand cDNA using the Mint cDNA synthesis kit, with a TRBC-specific oligonucleotide serving as the primer. Following uracil-DNA glycosylase treatment, all cDNA underwent a first 18-cycle PCR with the universal primers M1SS and BC2_uni_R. The study's processing was this. Normalization of each sample was performed by random selection of 1 million high-quality reads, each carrying a distinct molecular identifier. Reads sharing molecular identifiers were discarded rather than binned into consensus sequences. MiTCR, set to a Q25 quality threshold and the strictest error-elimination algorithm, was used for CDR3 identification, clonotype clustering and error correction. A nonparametric unseen species model with Euler transformation was used to estimate lower-bound total TCR beta diversity. Clones were called with MiXCR by TCRdb after fastp trimmed the public reads at Q25, and only in-frame beta chains were retained. Each record represents a unique CDR3 protein, reported with the most common genes and DNA among its rows. TCRdb's processing, not the authors' own work, is the source of the V and J calls. In this sample the table shows 950,000 to 1,200,000 distinct CDR3 sequences, approximately 38% of which occur a single time. The ten top clones hold over 10% of the sample.

Trimming takes 1 base from V and 11 bases from J, and the germline ends sit 17 bases apart. The CDR3 numbers 14 residues from cysteine through phenylalanine. CDR3 DNA only is kept here, 42 bases in frame from base 1. CDR1 and CDR2 are read off the germline V gene as SGHTA and FQGNSA. The sequence was collected from a man between 18 and 35 years old in good health. In this chain, TRBV7-2 is recombined with TRBJ2-5, with the D gene too uncertain to name. Input material: blood. The nucleotides are TGTGCCAGCAGCTTAGACCCCGTTGGTCGTGAGCAGTACTTC. This translates into CASSLDPVGREQYF.